Presented here are 13 T cell receptor beta chains from one specimen sequenced in a study of PD-1 blockade in classical Hodgkin lymphoma. Every patient relapsed after autologous stem cell transplantation, and brentuximab vedotin exposure varied. Here immunoSEQ multiplex PCR was the method, and the copy in TCRdb shows in-frame clones only, minus some. The sample holds 20,000 to 30,000 clones, 69% seen once. The specimen was peripheral blood mononuclear cells (PBMCs), collected at baseline. The origin of the receptors is a human donor with classical Hodgkin lymphoma.

V usage is TRBV6-6 and J usage is TRBJ2-5; TRBD2 aligns across 12 bases. CDR3 length: 16 amino acids. Trimming took 2 bases from V and 4 from J; bases not matched to a gene: 5. Germline V gene sequence: CDR1 MNHNY, CDR2 SVGAGI (reference sequence). The CDR3 DNA is TGTGCCAGCAGTTACGATAGGACTAGCGGGGTAGAGACCCAGTACTTC. This sequence encodes CASSYDRTSGVETQYF.

The table lists this clone with a count of one. The CDR3 region has the DNA TGTGCCAGCAGTGGGGCGGACAGCGTATTCCAAGAGACCCAGTACTTC. Translation: CASSGADSVFQETQYF. This chain joins TRBV5-5 and TRBJ2-5, with D tentatively TRBD1 (6 bases). The CDR3 is made up of 16 amino acids. V lost 5 bases and J lost 1, with 18 bases in between. Germline V gene sequence: CDR1 SGHKS, CDR2 YYEKEE (reference sequence).

The chain has TRBV7-3 and TRBJ2-3; a possible D gene is TRBD1 (6 bases). CDR3 length: 14 amino acids. Trimming cost V 2 bases and J 5 bases, with 11 bases left between them. The germline V gene has CDR1 SGHTA and CDR2 FQGTGA. CDR3 amino acids: CASSLVAGVDTQYF. The CDR3 bases are TGTGCCAGCAGCTTAGTTGCAGGGGTAGATACGCAGTATTTT.

This clone was counted only a few times. The chain recombines TRBV28 with TRBJ1-1, with D unclear. Trimming took 6 bases from V and 4 from J, leaving 18 bases between them. The germline gives CDR1 MDHEN, CDR2 SYDVKM. The CDR3 is made up of 15 amino acids. The chain's CDR3 is CASSSSVQVFTEAFF. Here the CDR3 DNA reads TGTGCCAGCAGCAGCTCCGTGCAGGTGTTCACTGAAGCTTTCTTT.

The chain is built from TRBV10-1 and TRBJ2-1, with 9 nucleotides matching TRBD2. This CDR3 has 14 residues. V was clipped by 5 bases and J by 5 bases; unmatched bases: 4. CDR1 is WNHNN, CDR2 SYGVQD, per germline (reference sequence). The CDR3 sequence: CASSLAGAHNEQFF. CDR3 coding DNA: TGCGCCAGCAGTTTAGCGGGGGCCCACAATGAGCAGTTCTTC.

This clone came up a few times. The rearrangement uses TRBV2 and TRBJ2-5, with unresolved D. Trimming stripped 3 bases from V and 5 bases from J, with 10 bases between. Looked up from germline, CDR1 is SNHLY and CDR2 is FYNNEI. The CDR3 contains 13 residues. The CDR3 sequence: CASSEGRVETQYF. The DNA for the CDR3 is TGTGCCAGCAGTGAGGGAAGGGTTGAGACCCAGTACTTC.

This sequence joins TRBV7-9 and TRBJ2-3; D is possibly TRBD1 (6 bases). Germline V gene sequence: CDR1 SEHNR, CDR2 FQNEAQ (reference sequence). This CDR3 contains 15 residues. Trimming left V 5 bases short and J 0 bases short, with 12 bases between. In DNA, the CDR3 is TGTGCCAGCAGCCCTCGGACAGCTAGCACAGATACGCAGTATTTT. The encoded protein is CASSPRTASTDTQYF.

The chain links TRBV18 to TRBJ1-1; D unclear. Between the trimmed V and J ends, which lost 2 bases and 1 base, there was a span of 5 bases. This CDR3 comprises 13 residues. CDR1 KGHSH and CDR2 LQKENI come from the germline V gene. The CDR3 coding sequence is TGTGCCAGCTCACCAAGGGAGAACACTGAAGCTTTCTTT. It codes for CASSPRENTEAFF.

In its sample, this clone is medium-sized. This chain uses TRBV7-9 with TRBJ1-6; 9 bases match TRBD1. The V and J ends lost 5 bases and 7 bases, in that order; junction bases with no gene match: 3. This CDR3 contains 14 residues. Looked up from germline, CDR1 is SEHNR and CDR2 is FQNEAQ (reference sequence). The CDR3 DNA sequence: TGTGCCAGCAGCACTACAGGGGGCAATTCACCCCTCCACTTT. This sequence encodes CASSTTGGNSPLHF.

This clone was picked up a small number of times. CDR3 region: CASTTGLTEAFF. The CDR3 DNA sequence: TGTGCCAGCACGACAGGGCTCACTGAAGCTTTCTTT. The chain combines TRBV6-1 with TRBJ1-1, with 7 bases fitting TRBD1. The CDR3 has 12 amino acids. The J segment lost 4 bases and the V segment lost 7 bases, leaving 3 bases of the junction unmatched. The germline CDR1 and CDR2 sequences are MNHNS and SASEGT.

The rearrangement links TRBV27 to TRBJ2-5; maybe TRBD1 (6 bases). V was trimmed by 4 bases and J by 4 bases, leaving 16 bases between them. The CDR3 runs to 15 residues. Looked up from germline, CDR1 is MNHEY and CDR2 is SMNVEV (reference sequence). For the CDR3, the DNA is TGTGCCAGCAGTTCTATACAGGGTCAGAGAGAGACCCAGTACTTC. This sequence encodes CASSSIQGQRETQYF.

V is TRBV2 and J is TRBJ2-7; D not certain. V lost 2 bases, J lost 0 bases, and 11 bases lay in between. Germline values: CDR1 SNHLY, CDR2 FYNNEI. This CDR3 is built from 15 residues. The CDR3 coding sequence is TGTGCCAGCAGTGAAATCCAGTCGAGCTCCTACGAGCAGTACTTC. It specifies CASSEIQSSSYEQYF.

The chain recombines TRBV7-2 with TRBJ2-7; D gene uncertain. The V end lost 7 bases, the J end lost 5 bases, and 12 bases lay between the germline ends. The CDR3 length is 12 residues. Looked up from germline, CDR1 is SGHTA and CDR2 is FQGNSA. The CDR3 bases are TGTGCCAGCACCCCAAACTTTCACGAGCAGTACTTC. As protein: CASTPNFHEQYF.